Shown below are 12 T cell receptor beta chains from a single sample sequenced in a study of blood T cell repertoires in COVID-19. The assay was immunoSEQ multiplex PCR, and TCRdb's table has in-frame clones only and misses some. The sample lists around 180,000 clones; around 83% were seen once. The sequenced material came from peripheral blood. These receptors were taken from a human donor in a cohort sampled during active COVID-19.

The chain uses TRBV20-1 and TRBJ2-1; TRBD2 matches 13 bases. The junction had 9 bases not matched to a gene; V was cut back by 3 bases and J by 7 bases. Germline CDR1 DFQATT, CDR2 SNEGSKA (reference sequence). The CDR3 totals 16 residues. CDR3 DNA: TGCAGTGCTAGTGCTACCGGGACTAGCGGGAATAATGAGCAGTTCTTC. Translated, it gives CSASATGTSGNNEQFF.

The gene calls are TRBV6-5 and TRBJ2-7; TRBD2 agrees at 9 bases. V shed 6 bases, J shed 6 bases, and the junction held 12 bases outside the gene matches. The V gene's germline CDR1 is MNHEY and CDR2 SVGAGI. This CDR3 has 15 residues. Written as DNA, the CDR3 is TGTGCCAGCAGACGCCAGGGCGGGAGGGTGGCCGAGCAGTACTTC. Translation: CASRRQGGRVAEQYF.

This chain uses TRBV24-1 with TRBJ1-5, with 9 positions matching TRBD1. This CDR3 comprises 16 residues. V lost 3 bases, J lost 1 base, and 3 bases stayed unmatched. Per germline, CDR1 KGHDR and CDR2 SFDVKD. The chain's CDR3 is CATSDRTGASNQPQHF. The CDR3 DNA is TGTGCCACCAGTGATCGGACAGGGGCAAGCAATCAGCCCCAGCATTTT.

In DNA form, the CDR3 reads TGTGCCAGCAGCTTAGCCAGATTTACAGATACGCAGTATTTT. The encoded protein is CASSLARFTDTQYF. The chain links TRBV11-3 to TRBJ2-3; D is unresolved. The CDR3 has 14 residues. Between the trimmed V and J ends, which lost 1 base and 3 bases, there was a span of 8 bases. CDR1 is SGHNT and CDR2 is YENEEA in the germline V gene.

This chain connects TRBV25-1 to TRBJ1-5; D ambiguous. The V end was cut by 1 base, the J end by 5 bases, with 9 bases between. The V gene's germline CDR1 is MGHDK and CDR2 SYGVNS. The CDR3 runs to 14 residues. In DNA form, the CDR3 reads TGTGCCAGCAGTGAATCGAGGGAGGATCAGCCCCAGCATTTT. It is translated as CASSESREDQPQHF.

The chain uses TRBV9 and TRBJ2-5, with 11 nucleotides matching TRBD2. V was clipped by 3 bases and J by 2 bases; unmatched bases: 3. Germline values: CDR1 SGDLS, CDR2 YYNGEE. The CDR3 spans 15 residues. The CDR3 bases are TGTGCCAGCAGCGGCGGGACTAGCGGACAAGAGACCCAGTACTTC. As protein: CASSGGTSGQETQYF.

J is TRBJ1-1 and V is TRBV27, with D possibly being TRBD1 (5 bases). The length of the CDR3 is 15 residues. Germline-derived CDR1 and CDR2 are MNHEY and SMNVEV (reference sequence). The ends were cut back, 2 bases at V and 3 bases at J, with 13 bases in the middle. The CDR3 loop is CASSLTGGGYTEAFF. The CDR3 nucleotides are TGTGCCAGCAGTTTAACGGGGGGAGGTTACACTGAAGCTTTCTTT.

The chain employs TRBV9 and TRBJ2-3; no clear D gene. The CDR3 runs to 16 residues. Germline V CDR1 and CDR2: SGDLS, YYNGEE. V lost 1 base to trimming and J lost 1 base, with 13 bases between them. The CDR3, as DNA: TGTGCCAGCAGCGTATTCGGAGCGAGCCGCACAGATACGCAGTATTTT. It codes for CASSVFGASRTDTQYF.

The chain combines TRBV18 with TRBJ1-2; possibly TRBD1 for D (6 bases). V was clipped by 3 bases and J by 3 bases, with 8 bases between them. Per the germline V gene, CDR1 is KGHSH and CDR2 is LQKENI. This CDR3 region has 13 residues. The CDR3: CASSPDSYYGYTF. CDR3 DNA: TGTGCCAGCTCACCGGACAGCTACTATGGCTACACCTTC.

J is TRBJ1-5 and V is TRBV6-6; 9 nucleotides align to TRBD1. V lost 6 bases to trimming and J lost 2 bases; unmatched junction nucleotides: 5. The length of the CDR3 is 15 residues. The germline CDR1 and CDR2 sequences are MNHNY and SVGAGI (reference sequence). The CDR3 reads CASRPQGAGNQPQHF. The CDR3 bases are TGTGCCAGCAGGCCACAGGGGGCTGGCAATCAGCCCCAGCATTTT.

CDR3 bases: TGTGCCAGCAGCGCGACAGGGTTGGTCACCGGGGAGCTGTTTTTT. The encoded protein is CASSATGLVTGELFF. The chain has TRBV3-1 (or the pseudogene TRBV3-2) and TRBJ2-2, with TRBD1 matching 7 bases. Germline assignment: CDR1 LGHDT and CDR2 YNNKEL (reference sequence). This CDR3 is 15 amino acids long. V was clipped by 5 bases and J by 4 bases; unmatched bases: 7.

The rearrangement links TRBV19 to TRBJ2-6; 14 bases match TRBD2. The CDR3 has 17 residues. CDR1 and CDR2 (germline): LNHDA, SQIVND (reference sequence). The V gene end was trimmed by 5 bases and the J gene end by 0 bases; junction bases not matched to a gene: 0. The CDR3: CASSGLAGGSGANVLTF. The DNA of the CDR3 is TGTGCCAGTAGTGGACTAGCGGGGGGCTCTGGGGCCAACGTCCTGACTTTC.